A single sample is the source of the 20 T cell receptor beta chains below, sequenced in a study of blood T cell repertoires in COVID-19. TCRdb's copy holds only in-frame clones and misses some; the assay was immunoSEQ multiplex PCR. The profile shows 150,000 to 200,000 clones, approximately 73% of them singletons. Sequencing input: PBMCs or T cells enriched from blood (not recorded which). All receptors derive from a woman in her fifties or sixties with acute COVID-19.

The rearrangement links TRBV2 to TRBJ2-7, with unresolved D. The CDR3 sequence is 13 residues long. V shed 6 bases and J shed 4 bases, with 13 bases lying between them. The germline V gene has CDR1 SNHLY and CDR2 FYNNEI. The CDR3 DNA is TGTGCCAGCAGGGCCCCGACACGATACGAGCAGTACGTC. Translation: CASRAPTRYEQYV.

The rearrangement links TRBV28 to TRBJ1-6; the match to TRBD1 covers 7 bases. The V segment lost 10 bases and the J segment 14 bases; nucleotides outside the gene matches: 23. Germline CDR1 MDHEN, CDR2 SYDVKM. This CDR3 has 16 residues. The CDR3 DNA is TGTGCCACCGTGTTGGGCGGACGGACAGGCCGATCTTCCCTCCACTTT. It codes for CATVLGGRTGRSSLHF. The whole variable domain, filled in from reference TRBV28 and TRBJ1-6, reads DVKVTQSSRYLVKRTGEKVFLECVQDMDHENMFWYRQDPGLGLRLIYFSYDVKMKEKGDIPEGYSVSREKKERFSLILESASTNQTSMYLCATVLGGRTGRSSLHFGNGTRLTVT.

This clone was counted ten times or more. This sequence joins TRBV27 and TRBJ2-1, with D perhaps TRBD1 (6 bases). V was clipped by 6 bases and J by 0 bases, with 12 bases between them. The germline V gene encodes CDR1 MNHEY and CDR2 SMNVEV (reference sequence). The CDR3 consists of 15 residues. CDR3 loop: CASRPLQGSYNEQFF. CDR3 nucleotides: TGTGCCAGCAGACCCTTACAGGGCTCCTACAATGAGCAGTTCTTC.

There are a few counts of this clone. V is TRBV28 and J is TRBJ2-2, with D possibly TRBD1 on 8 matching bases. Germline CDR1 reads MDHEN; CDR2 reads SYDVKM. The CDR3 spans 17 residues. The V and J ends lost 6 bases and 8 bases respectively, with 25 bases between them. The chain's CDR3 is CASSSSGPGGGGGELFF. CDR3 nucleotides: TGTGCCAGCAGCTCCTCCGGGCCAGGGGGCGGGGGAGGGGAGCTGTTTTTT.

This chain connects TRBV30 to TRBJ1-1; possible D gene TRBD1, 6 bases. V shed 7 bases and J shed 4 bases, with 7 bases lying between them. This CDR3 region has 10 residues. Germline lookup yields CDR1 GTSNPN and CDR2 SVGIG (reference sequence). CDR3 sequence reads: CAFRGTEAFF. DNA for the CDR3: TGTGCCTTCAGGGGCACTGAAGCTTTCTTT.

The V call is TRBV19, the J call TRBJ1-4, with 7 nucleotides matching TRBD1. Looked up from germline, CDR1 is LNHDA and CDR2 is SQIVND (reference sequence). This CDR3 has 14 amino acids. V lost 6 bases and J lost 4; bases outside the gene matches: 5. This chain's CDR3 is CASRGQAHNEKLFF. The CDR3, as DNA: TGTGCCAGTAGAGGACAGGCACATAATGAAAAACTGTTTTTT.

V and J are TRBV30 and TRBJ1-2, with 10 bases matching TRBD1. The ends lost 3 bases at V and 4 bases at J; junction bases unmatched: 5. Germline V gene sequence: CDR1 GTSNPN, CDR2 SVGIG (reference sequence). The CDR3 is 14 residues long. The CDR3, as DNA: TGTGCCTGGAGGCCGGGACAGGGGAGCTATGGCTACACCTTC. It encodes CAWRPGQGSYGYTF. Variable domain in full (rest from reference TRBV30 and TRBJ1-2): SQTIHQWPATLVQPVGSPLSLECTVEGTSNPNLYWYRQAAGRGLQLLFYSVGIGQISSEVPQNLSASRPQDRQFILSSKKLLLSDSGFYLCAWRPGQGSYGYTFGSGTRLTVV.

V is TRBV14 and J is TRBJ2-4; D gene unclear. Trimming shortened V by 0 bases and J by 0 bases, and 6 bases separated the two germline ends. This CDR3 has 15 residues. Per germline, CDR1 SGHDN and CDR2 FVKESK. Written as DNA, the CDR3 is TGTGCCAGCAGCCAAGATTGGCTAGCCAAAAACATTCAGTACTTC. It is translated as CASSQDWLAKNIQYF.

The chain links TRBV11-2 to TRBJ1-2; TRBD1 matches 8 bases. The CDR3 runs 15 residues. The germline gives CDR1 SGHAT, CDR2 FQNNGV. V lost 4 bases and J lost 4; bases outside the gene matches: 8. The CDR3 region is CASSSPGQVFYGYTF. In nucleotides, the CDR3 is TGTGCCAGCAGCTCACCGGGACAGGTTTTCTATGGCTACACCTTC.

The rearrangement links TRBV2 to TRBJ1-1; tentatively, D is TRBD1 (6 bases). Trimming stripped 6 bases from V and 3 bases from J, with 8 bases between. The germline V gene has CDR1 SNHLY and CDR2 FYNNEI. The CDR3 runs 12 residues. The CDR3 spells CASRKGDTEAFF. For the CDR3, the DNA is TGTGCCAGCAGGAAGGGGGACACTGAAGCTTTCTTT.

The chain couples TRBV5-1 to TRBJ2-1, with D tentatively TRBD1 (6 bases). Trimming pared 2 bases from V and 10 bases from J, leaving 7 bases between. CDR1 and CDR2 (germline): SGHRS, YFSETQ. This CDR3 is built from 11 residues. The CDR3 coding sequence is TGCGCCAGCAGCTTTGACAGGGAGCAGTTCTTC. This codes for CASSFDREQFF.

The chain uses TRBV5-4 and TRBJ2-2; possibly TRBD2 for D (5 bases). The germline V gene has CDR1 SGHNT and CDR2 YYREEE (reference sequence). The CDR3 length is 17 residues. V was shortened by 3 bases and J by 0 bases, with 15 bases between the two germline ends. The CDR3 reads CASSSNGKAANTGELFF. The CDR3 bases are TGTGCCAGCAGCTCTAACGGGAAGGCCGCGAACACCGGGGAGCTGTTTTTT.

The genes are TRBV6-5 and TRBJ1-1; D call uncertain. The germline V gene encodes CDR1 MNHEY and CDR2 SVGAGI. The CDR3 contains 16 residues. Trimming took 0 bases from V and 0 from J, leaving 11 bases between them. CDR3 sequence (DNA): TGTGCCAGCAGTTACTCCTCCAGTCCCCTGAACACTGAAGCTTTCTTT. It is translated as CASSYSSSPLNTEAFF.

The chain has TRBV18 and TRBJ2-1, with a tentative D call TRBD1 (5 bases). Germline CDR1 is KGHSH and CDR2 is LQKENI. The CDR3 is 16 amino acids. V gave up 0 bases and J gave up 5 bases, with 14 bases separating them. The CDR3 is CASSPPQGLKDNEQFF. The CDR3 DNA follows: TGTGCCAGCTCACCACCCCAGGGCTTGAAAGACAATGAGCAGTTCTTC.

The DNA of the CDR3 is TGTGCCAGCAGCCCCGGAGGGCTGTACAATGAGCAGTTCTTC. It yields the protein CASSPGGLYNEQFF. The rearrangement links TRBV5-8 to TRBJ2-1; a weak D match, TRBD2 (6 bases). Germline assignment: CDR1 SGHTS and CDR2 YDEGEE. Trimming shortened V by 4 bases and J by 4 bases, and 12 bases separated the two germline ends. The CDR3 consists of 14 residues.

This clone was counted between two and nine times. The chain couples TRBV3-1 (or the pseudogene TRBV3-2) to TRBJ1-6; D might be TRBD1 (6 bases). The CDR3 is 17 amino acids. Trimming cost V 2 bases and J 9 bases, with 20 bases left between them. Germline V gene data show CDR1 as LGHDT and CDR2 as YNNKEL (reference sequence). The CDR3 is CASSQILGGGGGSPLHF. DNA for the CDR3: TGTGCCAGCAGCCAAATACTCGGTGGGGGCGGAGGTTCACCCCTCCACTTT.

The chain combines TRBV7-2 with TRBJ2-1, with TRBD2 identical over 14 bases. V lost 5 bases, J lost 7 bases, and 7 bases stayed unmatched. CDR3 length: 16 amino acids. Germline V gene sequence: CDR1 SGHTA, CDR2 FQGNSA. The CDR3 coding sequence is TGTGCCAGCAGCCCCAGGACTAGCGGGGGGTCTAATGAGCAGTTCTTC. Translating gives CASSPRTSGGSNEQFF.

This clone was seen a single time. This rearrangement joins TRBV28 to TRBJ2-7; D perhaps matches TRBD2 (5 bases). The germline gives CDR1 MDHEN, CDR2 SYDVKM. The CDR3 sequence is 11 residues long. Trimming pared 10 bases from V and 4 bases from J, leaving 11 bases between. CDR3 DNA sequence: TGTGCCACCTCGGGAAGTTACGAGCAGTACGTC. This sequence encodes CATSGSYEQYV.

This chain joins TRBV3-1 (or the pseudogene TRBV3-2) and TRBJ2-3; TRBD1 matches at 11 bases. CDR1 is LGHDT and CDR2 is YNNKEL in the germline V gene (reference sequence). This CDR3 comprises 16 residues. V lost 3 bases, J lost 3 bases, and 5 bases stayed unmatched. DNA of the CDR3: TGTGCCAGCAGCCAGGGACAGGGGGAAGTAACAGATACGCAGTATTTT. Translation gives CASSQGQGEVTDTQYF.

The rearrangement uses TRBV7-2 and TRBJ2-1; D is undetermined. This CDR3 spans 13 amino acids. Germline V gene sequence: CDR1 SGHTA, CDR2 FQGNSA. V lost 0 bases and J 6 bases, leaving 6 bases between the germline ends. This CDR3 is CASSLALPNEQFF. As DNA, the CDR3 is TGTGCCAGCAGCTTAGCGCTACCCAATGAGCAGTTCTTC.